The sequence of this T cell receptor beta chain was determined in a study of blood T cell repertoires in COVID-19. TCRdb's table, derived via immunoSEQ multiplex PCR, lists solely in-frame clones and lacks some. Here the sample spans roughly 200,000 clones, approximately 83% being singletons. The sample comprised peripheral blood. The clonotype originates from a man aged 55 to 70 with acute or convalescent COVID-19.

The CDR3 coding sequence is TGTGCCAGCAGTTACCCCTCAGATACGCAGTATTTT. Encoded protein: CASSYPSDTQYF. The chain couples TRBV6-5 to TRBJ2-3; no clear D gene. The CDR3 covers 12 residues. V shed 2 bases and J shed 4 bases, with 4 bases lying between them. Germline assignment: CDR1 MNHEY and CDR2 SVGAGI.